This T cell receptor beta chain was sequenced for a study of response to subunit inactivated influenza vaccine. Study-level points and caveats: Authors suggested each seasonal influenza vaccination recruits few new T cells.

Germline assignment: CDR1 SGDLS and CDR2 YYNGEE. The V segment lost 0 bases and the J segment 9 bases; nucleotides outside the gene matches: 10. The length of the CDR3 is 16 residues. This clonotype was seen more than once but under ten times. Antigen: not known. TCRdb re-derived calls from the RT-PCR reads in MiXCR, one entry per CDR3 protein. The sample shows roughly 570,000 distinct CDR3 sequences, 11% to 15% of them seen only once. The TCR comes from a man aged 50 or older who received an inactivated influenza vaccine. Sample: PBMCs from blood, taken 11 to 12 days after vaccination. V and J are TRBV9 and TRBJ2-4; 9 bases are a match to TRBD2. CDR3 nucleotides: TGTGCCAGCAGCGTAGCAGGATTAGCGGGGGCCATCATTCAGTACTTC. This codes for CASSVAGLAGAIIQYF.